A selection of T cell receptor beta chains follows, all from one sample in a study of Ad26.COV2.S vaccination and SARS-CoV-2 variants. Method: immunoSEQ multiplex PCR; TCRdb's copy keeps in-frame clones and lacks some. The table includes some 350,000 clones, about nine tenths detected once. The source material was peripheral blood, sampled in a trial of Ad26.COV2.S vaccine versus placebo. The receptors were sampled from a person between 18 and 65 years old who received the Ad26.COV2.S COVID-19 vaccine or a placebo. The CDR3 runs from the conserved cysteine through the conserved F or W. A D gene is named only where the DNA matches it firmly. Not all rows give a size; the values are once, few, many and, for expanded clones, a class.

15 . TRBJ1-6 TRBV5-4 . CASREMSSYNSPLHF TGTGCCAGCCGGGAGATGAGCTCCTATAATTCACCCCTCCACTTT
15 . TRBJ2-1 TRBV27 . CASKGRGRVRNEQFF TGTGCCAGCAAGGGGCGCGGCAGGGTGAGGAATGAGCAGTTCTTC
17 TRBD1 TRBJ1-2 TRBV9 . CASSVQTGALPHYGYTF TGTGCCAGCAGCGTACAGACAGGGGCCTTACCTCACTATGGCTACACCTTC
16 . TRBJ2-7 TRBV4-3 . CASSQPQPTLSYEQYF TGCGCCAGCAGCCAACCCCAGCCAACGTTATCTTACGAGCAGTACTTC
13 . TRBJ1-1 TRBV12-3/TRBV12-4 once CASRPTWGTEAFF TGTGCCAGCAGACCCACATGGGGGACTGAAGCTTTCTTT
13 . TRBJ2-5 TRBV7-2 . CASSWRPEETQYF TGTGCCAGCAGCTGGAGGCCAGAGGAGACCCAGTACTTC
16 TRBD1 TRBJ1-3 TRBV27 . CASSLRTGGSGNTIYF TGTGCCAGCAGTTTGCGTACAGGGGGTTCTGGAAACACCATATATTTT
15 TRBD1 TRBJ1-2 TRBV4-3 . CASSQDSGGFYGYTF TGCGCCAGCAGCCAAGATTCAGGGGGCTTCTATGGCTACACCTTC
15 TRBD2 TRBJ2-2 TRBV6-5 . CASSLAGGPTGELFF TGTGCCAGCAGCTTAGCGGGAGGGCCTACCGGGGAGCTGTTTTTT
14 . TRBJ1-2 TRBV4-3 . CASSQDGLNYGYTF TGCGCCAGCAGCCAAGACGGACTTAACTATGGCTACACCTTC
11 . TRBJ1-2 TRBV29-1 . CSVVSLRGYTF TGCAGCGTTGTTAGCTTACGTGGCTACACCTTC
16 TRBD1 TRBJ2-1 TRBV27 once CASSVSGGRLRNEQFF TGTGCCAGCAGCGTCTCAGGGGGCAGGCTTCGCAATGAGCAGTTCTTC
16 TRBD2 TRBJ2-2 TRBV4-3 . CASSPYGHDGGRELFF TGCGCCAGCAGCCCGTACGGCCACGACGGGGGGAGGGAGCTGTTTTTT
17 TRBD1 TRBJ1-2 TRBV6-2/TRBV6-3 . CASSSAGTAPNNYGYTF TGTGCCAGCAGTTCGGCCGGGACAGCACCTAATAACTATGGCTACACCTTC
14 TRBD2 TRBJ2-1 TRBV5-4 once CASLSGSSYNEQFF TGTGCCAGCCTCAGCGGGAGCTCCTACAATGAGCAGTTCTTC
12 . TRBJ2-1 TRBV3-1/TRBV3-2 few CASSQGRGEQFF TGTGCCAGCAGCCAAGGCAGGGGAGAGCAGTTCTTC
15 TRBD1 TRBJ2-3 TRBV2 . CASSEGQGATDTQYF TGTGCCAGCAGTGAAGGGCAGGGGGCAACAGATACGCAGTATTTT
14 . TRBJ2-5 TRBV7-2 . CASSPRRAEETQYF TGTGCCAGCAGCCCCCGGAGGGCCGAGGAGACCCAGTACTTC
15 . TRBJ1-2 TRBV6-5 . CASSYSGKGNYGYTF TGTGCCAGCAGTTACTCGGGAAAGGGGAACTATGGCTACACCTTC
14 TRBD2 TRBJ2-3 TRBV18 once CASSYTSGTDTQYF TGTGCCAGCTCATATACTAGCGGCACAGATACGCAGTATTTT
13 . TRBJ1-2 TRBV7-9 . CASSLDTLYGYTF TGTGCCAGCAGCTTAGATACACTCTATGGCTACACCTTC
12 . TRBJ1-6 TRBV27 . CASSTGHSPLHF TGTGCCAGCTCCACAGGTCATTCACCCCTCCACTTT
13 . TRBJ1-1 TRBV7-9 . CASSWSRNTEAFF TGTGCCAGCAGCTGGTCACGAAACACTGAAGCTTTCTTT
15 . TRBJ1-2 TRBV4-3 . CASSQGASSSYGYTF TGCGCCAGCAGCCAAGGAGCGTCGTCTTCTTATGGCTACACCTTC
14 . TRBJ2-3 TRBV3-1/TRBV3-2 . CASSQLCLTDTQYF TGTGCCAGCAGCCAATTGTGCCTCACAGATACGCAGTATTTT
16 . TRBJ2-5 TRBV7-7 . CASSPGVFQGEETQYF TGTGCCAGCAGCCCGGGGGTGTTCCAGGGTGAAGAGACCCAGTACTTC
12 . TRBJ1-2 TRBV12-3/TRBV12-4 . CASSLRDYGYTF TGTGCCAGCAGTTTGAGGGACTATGGCTACACCTTC
18 TRBD2 TRBJ2-5 TRBV4-1 . CASSQERGLAVRQETQYF TGCGCCAGCAGCCAAGAGAGGGGACTAGCGGTGCGCCAAGAGACCCAGTACTTC
13 . TRBJ1-3 TRBV7-2 few CASSLRSGNTIYF TGTGCCAGCAGCTTAAGGTCCGGAAACACCATATATTTT
14 . TRBJ1-5 TRBV6-5 once CASNQWGESKPQHF TGTGCCAGCAACCAATGGGGGGAGAGCAAGCCCCAGCATTTT
17 TRBD2 TRBJ2-7 TRBV19 . CASSAQRGGANSYEQYF TGTGCCAGTAGTGCCCAACGGGGGGGGGCGAATTCGTACGAGCAGTACTTC
14 . TRBJ2-2 TRBV9 . CASSVSQATGELFF TGTGCCAGCAGCGTGAGCCAGGCAACCGGGGAGCTGTTTTTT
17 TRBD1 TRBJ1-4 TRBV28 . CASSFSNRGTSHEKLFF TGTGCCAGCAGTTTTAGTAACAGGGGGACGAGTCATGAAAAACTGTTTTTT
14 . TRBJ1-1 TRBV7-2 . CASTEWGANTEAFF TGTGCCAGCACCGAGTGGGGGGCGAACACTGAAGCTTTCTTT
16 . TRBJ1-6 TRBV7-9 . CASSTQGGSYNSPLHF TGTGCCAGCAGCACACAGGGCGGCTCCTATAATTCACCCCTCCACTTT
16 TRBD2 TRBJ2-1 TRBV27 . CASSYSTSPSYNEQFF TGTGCCAGCAGTTATTCGACTAGCCCCTCCTACAATGAGCAGTTCTTC
15 TRBD1 TRBJ2-3 TRBV24-1 . CATSDPGQGTDTQYF TGTGCCACCAGTGATCCGGGACAGGGGACGGATACGCAGTATTTT
13 . TRBJ2-1 TRBV4-3 . CASSPRLGNEQFF TGCGCCAGCAGCCCCAGACTGGGGAATGAGCAGTTCTTC
12 . TRBJ1-1 TRBV6-2/TRBV6-3 . CASSYLNTEAFF TGTGCCAGCAGTTACCTGAACACTGAAGCTTTCTTT
16 TRBD2 TRBJ2-1 TRBV24-1 . CATSDSTLAGGNEQFF TGTGCCACCAGTGATTCCACGTTAGCGGGGGGGAATGAGCAGTTCTTC
16 . TRBJ1-3 TRBV15 . CATSRPTVTSGNTIYF TGTGCCACCAGCAGACCGACAGTAACCTCTGGAAACACCATATATTTT
16 . TRBJ2-7 TRBV28 once CASSPGGFHASYEQYF TGTGCCAGCAGTCCTGGAGGATTTCATGCCTCCTACGAGCAGTACTTC
14 TRBD1 TRBJ1-4 TRBV5-1 . CASRPGTGDEKLFF TGCGCCAGCAGACCCGGGACAGGGGATGAAAAACTGTTTTTT
18 . TRBJ2-6 TRBV7-9 . CASKGHIGEGTGANVLTF TGTGCCAGCAAGGGACATATCGGGGAGGGGACTGGGGCCAACGTCCTGACTTTC
14 . TRBJ1-2 TRBV24-1 . CATSDSEGAHGYTF TGTGCCACCAGTGATTCGGAGGGTGCCCATGGCTACACCTTC
14 . TRBJ2-3 TRBV30 . CAWSKVGEIDTQYF TGTGCCTGGAGTAAAGTGGGAGAGATAGATACGCAGTATTTT
16 . TRBJ1-2 TRBV4-3 . CASSHRRRTGAEGYTF TGCGCCAGCAGCCACCGGCGCCGAACGGGGGCAGAAGGCTACACCTTC
11 . TRBJ2-1 TRBV29-1 . CSVVPAYEQFF TGCAGCGTTGTGCCGGCGTATGAGCAGTTCTTC
14 . TRBJ1-3 TRBV30 . CARSRTHGGNTIYF TGTGCCCGGTCGAGGACGCACGGTGGAAACACCATATATTTT
12 . TRBJ2-7 TRBV7-9 . CASSLADYEQYF TGTGCCAGCAGCTTAGCGGATTACGAGCAGTACTTC
16 . TRBJ2-3 TRBV4-3 . CASSQEGNPSMDTQYF TGCGCCAGCAGCCAAGAGGGTAACCCATCTATGGATACGCAGTATTTT
15 . TRBJ2-3 TRBV3-1/TRBV3-2 . CASSPYSGPRDTQYF TGTGCCAGCAGCCCGTATAGCGGACCTAGGGATACGCAGTATTTT
15 . TRBJ1-1 TRBV7-9 . CASSPGGARNTEAFF TGTGCCAGCAGCCCCGGTGGGGCCAGGAACACTGAAGCTTTCTTT
17 TRBD2 TRBJ2-1 TRBV14 . CASSHSLGTSGRDEQFF TGTGCCAGCAGCCACTCCTTAGGGACTAGCGGGAGGGATGAGCAGTTCTTC
15 . TRBJ1-1 TRBV27 . CASSFSPPENTEAFF TGTGCCAGCAGTTTCTCGCCCCCAGAGAACACTGAAGCTTTCTTT
13 TRBD1 TRBJ1-1 TRBV6-5 . CASRIETGTEAFF TGTGCCAGCAGGATAGAGACAGGGACTGAAGCTTTCTTT
15 . TRBJ1-1 TRBV29-1 . CSVVARNIGETEAFF TGCAGCGTTGTAGCTCGAAACATAGGAGAGACTGAAGCTTTCTTT